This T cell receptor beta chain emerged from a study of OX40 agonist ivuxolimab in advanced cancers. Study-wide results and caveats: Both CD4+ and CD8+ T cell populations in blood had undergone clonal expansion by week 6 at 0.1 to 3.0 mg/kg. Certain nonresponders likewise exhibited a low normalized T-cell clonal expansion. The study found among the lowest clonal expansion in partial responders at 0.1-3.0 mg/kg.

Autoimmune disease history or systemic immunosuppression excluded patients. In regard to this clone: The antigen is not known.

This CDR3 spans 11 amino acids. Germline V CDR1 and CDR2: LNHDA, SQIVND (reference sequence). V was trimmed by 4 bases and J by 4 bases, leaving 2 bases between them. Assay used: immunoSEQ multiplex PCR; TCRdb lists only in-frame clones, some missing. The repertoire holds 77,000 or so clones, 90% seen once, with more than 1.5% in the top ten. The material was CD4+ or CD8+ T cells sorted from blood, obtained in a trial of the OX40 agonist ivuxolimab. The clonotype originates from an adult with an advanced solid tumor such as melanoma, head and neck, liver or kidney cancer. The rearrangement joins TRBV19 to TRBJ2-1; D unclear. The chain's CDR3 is CASSSYNEQFF. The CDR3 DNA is TGTGCCAGTAGTAGTTACAATGAGCAGTTCTTC.